This T cell receptor (beta chain) was captured in a study of Ad26.COV2.S vaccination and SARS-CoV-2 variants. Overall study findings and caveats: Vaccinees displayed broader spike-specific TCR repertoires than placebo recipients.

The germline V gene has CDR1 KGHSH and CDR2 LQKENI. There are 14 residues in the CDR3. V lost 3 bases and J lost 3, with 10 bases in between. Sequenced by immunoSEQ multiplex PCR; TCRdb stores in-frame clones only, minus some. Of roughly 400,000 clones listed, roughly 90% are singletons. As to treatment: some 20 received Ad26.COV2.S at low or high dose, single or two shots; several received placebo; per-sample allocation not given. Collection of samples fell on day 63 after the first vaccine or placebo injection. Whoever gave the sample was an adult aged 18-55 years in Boston. About this clone itself: What it recognizes is unknown.

This TCR derives from a person between 18 and 65 years old who received the Ad26.COV2.S COVID-19 vaccine or a placebo. The chain carries TRBV18 and TRBJ2-3, with D tentatively TRBD1 (6 bases). The sequenced sample was peripheral blood, obtained in a trial of Ad26.COV2.S vaccine versus placebo. CDR3 amino acids: CASSPGQTTDTQYF. CDR3 DNA: TGTGCCAGCTCACCTGGACAGACGACAGATACGCAGTATTTT.